The TCR beta chain under discussion was sequenced for a study of OX40 agonist ivuxolimab in advanced cancers. For the study at large: Previous treatment with anti-PD-1, anti-PD-L1 or anti-CTLA-4 therapy was allowed; about 40% had received some.

Sequencing used immunoSEQ multiplex PCR; TCRdb keeps in-frame clones, though not all of them. The sample has approximately 63,000 clones; approximately 90% are singletons. As regards this clone: Its specificity is not known.

Germline CDR1 reads SGHKS; CDR2 reads YYEKEE (reference sequence). The junction had 8 bases not matched to a gene; V was cut back by 4 bases and J by 0 bases. This CDR3 comprises 17 residues. Regarding the study as a whole: At 0.1 to 3.0 mg/kg, clonal expansion of CD4+ and CD8+ blood T cells had occurred by week 6. Partial responders at 0.1-3.0 mg/kg had among the lowest clonal expansion. The authors did not determine the antigen specificity of the expanded peripheral T cells.

The chain employs TRBV5-5 and TRBJ1-1, with TRBD1 matching 11 bases. The specimen comprised CD4+ or CD8+ T cells sorted from blood, sampled in a trial of the OX40 agonist ivuxolimab. The sequence was collected from an adult with an advanced solid tumor such as melanoma, head and neck, liver or kidney cancer. CDR3 sequence reads: CASSQPGQGDLNTEAFF. CDR3 in DNA: TGTGCCAGCAGCCAGCCGGGACAGGGGGACTTGAACACTGAAGCTTTCTTT.